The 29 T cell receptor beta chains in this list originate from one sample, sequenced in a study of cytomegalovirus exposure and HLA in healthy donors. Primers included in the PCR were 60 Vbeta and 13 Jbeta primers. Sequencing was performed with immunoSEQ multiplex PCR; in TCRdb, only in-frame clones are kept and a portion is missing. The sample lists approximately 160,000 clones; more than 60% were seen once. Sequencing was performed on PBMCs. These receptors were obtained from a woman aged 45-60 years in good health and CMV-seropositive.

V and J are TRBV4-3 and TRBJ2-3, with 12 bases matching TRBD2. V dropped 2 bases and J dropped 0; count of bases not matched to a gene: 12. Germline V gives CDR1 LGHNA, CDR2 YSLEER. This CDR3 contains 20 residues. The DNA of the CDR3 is TGCGCCAGCAGCCAAAAGACTAGCGGGGGCTCAAGAACTAGCACAGATACGCAGTATTTT. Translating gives CASSQKTSGGSRTSTDTQYF.

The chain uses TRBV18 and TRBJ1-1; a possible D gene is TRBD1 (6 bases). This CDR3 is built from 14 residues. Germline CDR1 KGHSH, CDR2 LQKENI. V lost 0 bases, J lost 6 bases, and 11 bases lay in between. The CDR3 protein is CASSPPTGRSEAFF. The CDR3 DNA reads TGTGCCAGCTCACCACCAACAGGGCGATCTGAAGCTTTCTTT.

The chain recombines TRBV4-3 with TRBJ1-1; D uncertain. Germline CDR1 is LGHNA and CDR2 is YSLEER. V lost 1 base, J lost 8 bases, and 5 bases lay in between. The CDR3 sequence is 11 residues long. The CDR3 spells CASSQAGEAFF. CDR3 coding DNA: TGCGCCAGCAGCCAAGCAGGAGAAGCTTTCTTT.

This CDR3 is CASSSLDRPRDEQYF. The CDR3 DNA follows: TGCGCCAGCAGCTCCCTTGACAGGCCTCGGGACGAGCAGTACTTC. The chain links TRBV5-1 to TRBJ2-5, with D maybe TRBD1 (6 bases). Matching the DNA end better, TRBJ2-7 makes the J call doubtful. Germline V lookup: CDR1 SGHRS, CDR2 YFSETQ. This CDR3 contains 15 residues.

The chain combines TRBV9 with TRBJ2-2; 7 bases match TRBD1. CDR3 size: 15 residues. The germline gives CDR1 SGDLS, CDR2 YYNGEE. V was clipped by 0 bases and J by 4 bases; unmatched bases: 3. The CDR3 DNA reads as TGTGCCAGCAGCGTAGGCAGGGGGAGCACCGGGGAGCTGTTTTTT. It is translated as CASSVGRGSTGELFF. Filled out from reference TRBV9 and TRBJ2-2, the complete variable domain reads DSGVTQTPKHLITATGQRVTLRCSPRSGDLSVYWYQQSLDQGLQFLIQYYNGEERAKGNILERFSAQQFPDLHSELNLSSLELGDSALYFCASSVGRGSTGELFFGEGSRLTVL.

The CDR3 coding sequence is TGTGCCAGCAGCTTCGGGGGGGAAGATCGAGGGTATTTT. Protein: CASSFGGEDRGYF. The chain has TRBV5-4 and TRBJ2-3, with 8 bases identical to TRBD2. Per germline, CDR1 SGHNT and CDR2 YYREEE (reference sequence). The CDR3 totals 13 residues. The junction had 10 bases not matched to a gene; V was cut back by 2 bases and J by 14 bases.

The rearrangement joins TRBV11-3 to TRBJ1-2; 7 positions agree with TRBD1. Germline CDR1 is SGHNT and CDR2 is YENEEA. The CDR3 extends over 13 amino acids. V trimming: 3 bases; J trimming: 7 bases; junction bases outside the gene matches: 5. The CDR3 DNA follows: TGTGCCAGCAGCTTCGACAGGGTTCTTGGCTACACCTTC. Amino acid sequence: CASSFDRVLGYTF.

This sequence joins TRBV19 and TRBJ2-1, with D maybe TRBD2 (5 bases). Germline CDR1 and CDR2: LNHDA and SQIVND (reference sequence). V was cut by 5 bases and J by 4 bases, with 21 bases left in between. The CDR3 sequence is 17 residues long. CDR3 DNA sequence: TGTGCCAGTAGTTCGGACTTCCGCAGAACATTGTACAATGAGCAGTTCTTC. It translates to CASSSDFRRTLYNEQFF.

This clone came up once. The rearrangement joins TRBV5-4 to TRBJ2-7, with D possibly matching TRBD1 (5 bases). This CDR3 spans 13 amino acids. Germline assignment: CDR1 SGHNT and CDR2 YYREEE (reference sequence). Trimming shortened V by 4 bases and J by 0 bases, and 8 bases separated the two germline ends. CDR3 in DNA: TGTGCCAGCAGCCCAGGGATCTCCTACGAGCAGTACTTC. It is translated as CASSPGISYEQYF. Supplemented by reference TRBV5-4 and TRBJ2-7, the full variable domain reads ETGVTQSPTHLIKTRGQQVTLRCSSQSGHNTVSWYQQALGQGPQFIFQYYREEENGRGNFPPRFSGLQFPNYSSELNVNALELDDSALYLCASSPGISYEQYFGPGTRLTVT.

CDR3 bases: TGTGCCAGTAGTATGGACAGGTATTCAGATACGCAGTATTTT. Residues: CASSMDRYSDTQYF. The gene calls are TRBV19 and TRBJ2-3, with 7 bases matching TRBD1. The CDR3 length is 14 residues. V lost 3 bases and J lost 4; bases outside the gene matches: 4. Germline V CDR1 and CDR2: LNHDA, SQIVND (reference sequence).

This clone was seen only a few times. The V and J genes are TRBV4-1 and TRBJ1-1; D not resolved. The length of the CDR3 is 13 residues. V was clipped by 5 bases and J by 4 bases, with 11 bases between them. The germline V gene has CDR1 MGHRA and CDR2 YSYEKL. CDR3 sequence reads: CASSNPTVTEAFF. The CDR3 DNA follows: TGCGCCAGCAGCAACCCTACGGTCACTGAAGCTTTCTTT.

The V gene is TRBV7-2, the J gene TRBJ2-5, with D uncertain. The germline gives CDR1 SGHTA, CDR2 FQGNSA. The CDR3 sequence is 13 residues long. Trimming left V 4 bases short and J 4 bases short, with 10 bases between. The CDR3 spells CASSSERTETQYF. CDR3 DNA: TGTGCCAGCAGCTCAGAGCGAACAGAGACCCAGTACTTC.

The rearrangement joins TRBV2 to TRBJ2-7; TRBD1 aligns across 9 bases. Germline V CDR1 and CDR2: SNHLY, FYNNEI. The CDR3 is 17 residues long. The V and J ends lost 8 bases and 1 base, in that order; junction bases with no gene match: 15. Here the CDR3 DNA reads TGTGCCAGCGGGGGAGGACAGGGGCGCCTGGGATCCTACGAGCAGTACTTC. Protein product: CASGGGQGRLGSYEQYF.

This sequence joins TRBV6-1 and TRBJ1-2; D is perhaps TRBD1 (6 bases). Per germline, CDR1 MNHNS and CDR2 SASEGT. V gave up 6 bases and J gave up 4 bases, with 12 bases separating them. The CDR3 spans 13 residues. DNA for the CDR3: TGTGCCAGCAGCTGGACAGTTGGCTATGGCTACACCTTC. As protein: CASSWTVGYGYTF.

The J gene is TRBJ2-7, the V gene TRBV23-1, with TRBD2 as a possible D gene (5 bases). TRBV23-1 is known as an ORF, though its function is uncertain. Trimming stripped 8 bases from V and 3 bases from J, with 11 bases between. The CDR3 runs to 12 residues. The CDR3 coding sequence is TGCGCCAGCCCCGTACTAGGCTACGAGCAGTACTTC. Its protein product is CASPVLGYEQYF.

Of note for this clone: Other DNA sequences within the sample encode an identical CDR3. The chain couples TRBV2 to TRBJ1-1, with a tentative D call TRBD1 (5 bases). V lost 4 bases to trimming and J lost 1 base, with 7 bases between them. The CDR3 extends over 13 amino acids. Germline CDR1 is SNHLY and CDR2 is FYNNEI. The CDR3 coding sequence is TGTGCCAGCAGTGGTCAGGGGAACACTGAAGCTTTCTTT. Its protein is CASSGQGNTEAFF.

CDR3 sequence (DNA): TGTGCCCTTTTGGACAGGGTAAACTACGAGCAGTACTTC. It translates to CALLDRVNYEQYF. The chain employs TRBV2 and TRBJ2-7; 8 bases line up with TRBD1. Unmatched junction bases numbered 9, after V lost 11 bases and J lost 3 bases. CDR3 length: 13 amino acids. Germline V gives CDR1 SNHLY, CDR2 FYNNEI. The whole variable domain, filled in from reference TRBV2 and TRBJ2-7, reads EPEVTQTPSHQVTQMGQEVILRCVPISNHLYFYWYRQILGQKVEFLVSFYNNEISEKSEIFDDQFSVERPDGSNFTLKIRSTKLEDSAMYFCALLDRVNYEQYFGPGTRLTVT.

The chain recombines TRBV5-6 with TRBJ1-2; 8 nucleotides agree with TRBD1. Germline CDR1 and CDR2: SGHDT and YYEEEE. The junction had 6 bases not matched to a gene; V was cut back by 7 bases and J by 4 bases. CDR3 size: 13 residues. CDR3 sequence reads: CASSTGQAYGYTF. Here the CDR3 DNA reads TGTGCCAGCTCGACGGGACAGGCCTATGGCTACACCTTC. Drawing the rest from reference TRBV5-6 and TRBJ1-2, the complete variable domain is DAGVTQSPTHLIKTRGQQVTLRCSPKSGHDTVSWYQQALGQGPQFIFQYYEEEERQRGNFPDRFSGHQFPNYSSELNVNALLLGDSALYLCASSTGQAYGYTFGSGTRLTVV.

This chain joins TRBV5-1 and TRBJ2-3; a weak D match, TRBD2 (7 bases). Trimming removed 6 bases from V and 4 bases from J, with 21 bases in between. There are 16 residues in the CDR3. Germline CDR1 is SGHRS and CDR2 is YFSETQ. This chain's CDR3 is CASTFGRGGGADTQYF. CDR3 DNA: TGCGCCAGCACTTTCGGTAGGGGGGGTGGCGCAGATACGCAGTATTTT.

CDR3 DNA: TGTGCCACTACCCCGTCCCCTGACACACTGAACACTGAAGCTTTCTTT. Protein sequence: CATTPSPDTLNTEAFF. The chain has TRBV7-9 and TRBJ1-1, with D unresolved. Germline CDR1 SEHNR, CDR2 FQNEAQ (reference sequence). Trimming took off 10 bases at V and 0 bases at J, with 21 bases between the two ends. This CDR3 region has 16 residues.

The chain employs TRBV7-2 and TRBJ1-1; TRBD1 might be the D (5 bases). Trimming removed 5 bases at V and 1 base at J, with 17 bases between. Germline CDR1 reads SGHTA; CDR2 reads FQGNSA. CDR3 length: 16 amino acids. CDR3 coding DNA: TGTGCCAGCAGCCCTAGGTTAGGGGTGGGGAACACTGAAGCTTTCTTT. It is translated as CASSPRLGVGNTEAFF.

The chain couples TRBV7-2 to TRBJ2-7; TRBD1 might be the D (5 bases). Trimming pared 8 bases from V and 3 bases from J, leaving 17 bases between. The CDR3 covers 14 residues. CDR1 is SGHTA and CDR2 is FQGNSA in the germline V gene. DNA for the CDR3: TGTGCCAGCGGACCCCTGGGGCTTGTCTACGAGCAGTACTTC. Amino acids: CASGPLGLVYEQYF. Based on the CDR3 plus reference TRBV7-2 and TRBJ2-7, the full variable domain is GAGVSQSPSNKVTEKGKDVELRCDPISGHTALYWYRQSLGQGLEFLIYFQGNSAPDKSGLPSDRFSAERTGGSVSTLTIQRTQQEDSAVYLCASGPLGLVYEQYFGPGTRLTVT.

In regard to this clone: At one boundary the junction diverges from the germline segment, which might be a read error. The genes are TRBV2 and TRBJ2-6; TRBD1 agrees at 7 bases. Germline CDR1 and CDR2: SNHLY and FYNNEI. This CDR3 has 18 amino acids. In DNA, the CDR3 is TGTGCCAGCAGTGTGGGATCGGGACAGTCCTCTGGGGCCAACGGCCTGACTTTC. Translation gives CASSVGSGQSSGANGLTF.

CDR3 sequence: CASSIDRANEKLFF. The CDR3, as DNA: TGTGCCAGCAGTATCGACAGGGCGAATGAAAAACTGTTTTTT. The chain joins TRBV6-1 to TRBJ1-4; 7 nucleotides match TRBD1. Trimming at V came to 5 bases and at J to 5 bases, leaving 5 bases not matched to a gene. Germline V lookup: CDR1 MNHNS, CDR2 SASEGT. This CDR3 contains 14 residues.

The CDR3 bases are TGTGCCAGTACCCCGGGAGGTGTACGCGACCACGAGCAGTACTTC. Amino acids: CASTPGGVRDHEQYF. The chain uses TRBV19 and TRBJ2-7; 7 nucleotides match TRBD2. J gave up 5 bases and V 7 bases, and 14 bases lay outside the gene matches. The CDR3 loop spans 15 amino acids. CDR1 LNHDA and CDR2 SQIVND come from the germline V gene (reference sequence).

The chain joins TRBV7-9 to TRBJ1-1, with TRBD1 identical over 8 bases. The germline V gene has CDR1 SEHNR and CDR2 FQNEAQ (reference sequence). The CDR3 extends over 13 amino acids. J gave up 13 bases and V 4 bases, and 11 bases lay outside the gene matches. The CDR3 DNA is TGTGCCAGCAGCTCGGACAGGGCCACGGCCGTTTTCTTT. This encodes CASSSDRATAVFF.

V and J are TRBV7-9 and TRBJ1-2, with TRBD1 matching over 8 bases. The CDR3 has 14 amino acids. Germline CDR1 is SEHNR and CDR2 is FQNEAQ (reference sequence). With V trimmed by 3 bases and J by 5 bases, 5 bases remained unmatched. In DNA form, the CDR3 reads TGTGCCAGCAGCTTGGATGACAGGGGATATGGCTACACCTTC. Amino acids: CASSLDDRGYGYTF.

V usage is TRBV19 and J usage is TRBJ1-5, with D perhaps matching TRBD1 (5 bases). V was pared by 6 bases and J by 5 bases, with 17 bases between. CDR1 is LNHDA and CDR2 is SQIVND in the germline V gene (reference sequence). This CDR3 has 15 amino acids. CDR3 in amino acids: CASSLPGGRDQPQHF. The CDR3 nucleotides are TGTGCCAGTAGCCTCCCTGGGGGGAGAGATCAGCCCCAGCATTTT.

CDR3: CASSPSTEPYYGYTF. In DNA form, the CDR3 reads TGTGCCAGCAGTCCTTCGACAGAGCCCTACTATGGCTACACCTTC. This rearrangement joins TRBV28 to TRBJ1-2, with D possibly TRBD1 on 5 matching bases. CDR3 size: 15 residues. V dropped 5 bases and J dropped 3 bases, with 16 bases sitting between them. Germline assignment: CDR1 MDHEN and CDR2 SYDVKM.